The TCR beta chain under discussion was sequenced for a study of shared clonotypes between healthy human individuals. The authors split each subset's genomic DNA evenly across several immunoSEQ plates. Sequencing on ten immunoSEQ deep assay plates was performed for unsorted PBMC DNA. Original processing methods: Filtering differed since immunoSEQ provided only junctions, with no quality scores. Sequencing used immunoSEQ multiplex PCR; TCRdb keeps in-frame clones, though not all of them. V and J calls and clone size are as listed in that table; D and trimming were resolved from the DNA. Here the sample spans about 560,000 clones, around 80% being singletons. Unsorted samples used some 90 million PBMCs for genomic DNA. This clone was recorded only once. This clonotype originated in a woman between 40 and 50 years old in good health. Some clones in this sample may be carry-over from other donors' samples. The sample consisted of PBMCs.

The CDR3 nucleotides are TGTGCCAGCAGCTTGCTCTCCTCACAGGTGAGCTCCTACGAGCAGTACTTC. Translation: CASSLLSSQVSSYEQYF. The J gene is TRBJ2-7, the V gene TRBV5-4; D may be TRBD1 (5 bases). CDR3 length equals 17 residues. Germline CDR1 SGHNT, CDR2 YYREEE (reference sequence). The germline V and J ends were trimmed by 1 base and 0 bases, with 17 bases remaining between them.